This T cell receptor beta chain derives from a study of shared clonotypes between healthy human individuals. This CDR3 comprises 13 residues. Deletions cut 4 bases from V and 7 bases from J, with 12 bases between. The V gene's germline CDR1 is SGHNT and CDR2 YYREEE (reference sequence). The deep-level immunoSEQ assay was used. Source study methods: ImmunoSEQ gave junction-only sequences without quality scores, so filtering differed. Generated by immunoSEQ multiplex PCR, the TCRdb table keeps only in-frame clones and is missing some. V and J calls and clone size come straight from that table; D and trimming were deduced from the DNA. The sample has 2 million to 3 million clones, 93% seen once.

Input material: naive CD4+ T cells from PBMCs. Indicated subset: CD45RA+ positively selected. The clonotype was recovered from a man aged 18 to 30 in good health. Some clones in this sample may be carry-over from other donors' samples. The chain has TRBV5-4 and TRBJ2-4; perhaps TRBD2 as D (6 bases). CDR3 coding DNA: TGTGCCAGCAGCCCGACGGGAGTGAACATTCAGTACTTC. Residues: CASSPTGVNIQYF.